Sequencing of this TCR beta chain was carried out in a study of T cell responses to AZD1222 COVID-19 vaccine. General observations from the study: Spike-specific TCR repertoires showed rising breadth and depth after two AZD1222 doses. Researchers report vaccine-associated CD4 TCRs spanning spike, with dominance at 160-218 and 743-854. Reportedly, nearly half the spike-specific TCRs target unmutated variant regions. No day 14 peak samples; only post-peak repertoires were characterized.

The germline V gene encodes CDR1 SGHTS and CDR2 YDEGEE. The CDR3 is made up of 15 amino acids. Unmatched junction bases numbered 6, after V lost 4 bases and J lost 6 bases. For this clone: What it binds is not known.

Clones were read by immunoSEQ multiplex PCR, and TCRdb kept only the in-frame ones, dropping some. In the table there are about 120,000 clones, about 93% of which are singletons. V is TRBV5-8 and J is TRBJ1-5; TRBD1 matches at 11 bases. The material sequenced was peripheral blood, taken 28 days after the second dose of the MenACWY control vaccine. The sequence was obtained from an adult who received the MenACWY meningococcal vaccine as a control. CDR3 loop: CASSLDRGRLQPQHF. CDR3 nucleotides: TGTGCCAGCAGCCTGGACAGGGGGCGCCTTCAGCCCCAGCATTTT.